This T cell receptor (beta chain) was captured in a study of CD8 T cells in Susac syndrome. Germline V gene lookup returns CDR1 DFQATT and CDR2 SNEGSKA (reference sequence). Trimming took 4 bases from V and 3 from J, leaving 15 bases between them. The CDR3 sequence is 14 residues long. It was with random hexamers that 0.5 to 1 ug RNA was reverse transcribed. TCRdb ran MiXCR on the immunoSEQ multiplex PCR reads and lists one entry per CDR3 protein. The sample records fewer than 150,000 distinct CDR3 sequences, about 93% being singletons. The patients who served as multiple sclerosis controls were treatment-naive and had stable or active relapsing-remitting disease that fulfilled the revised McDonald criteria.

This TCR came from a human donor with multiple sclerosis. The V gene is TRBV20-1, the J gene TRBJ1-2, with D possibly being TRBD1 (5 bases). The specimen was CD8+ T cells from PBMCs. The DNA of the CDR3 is TGCAGTGCTACCCACGGGGGAGAGGACTATGGCTACACCTTC. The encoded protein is CSATHGGEDYGYTF.